The 2 T cell receptor beta chains below come from one sample, sequenced in a study of cytomegalovirus exposure and HLA in healthy donors. Primers: 60 Vbeta forward and 13 Jbeta reverse. Profiling relied on immunoSEQ multiplex PCR, and the TCRdb table lists in-frame clones only, not all of them. Here the sample spans about 140,000 clones, about 77% being singletons. The source material was PBMCs. The receptor source for this set is a female donor in good health and CMV-seronegative.

Only one count was recorded for this clone. This rearrangement joins TRBV18 to TRBJ1-1; 7 bases match TRBD1. The CDR3 consists of 17 residues. After removal of 3 bases from V and 0 bases from J, the junction contained 10 bases not matched to a gene. Germline V gives CDR1 KGHSH, CDR2 LQKENI. The CDR3 sequence: CASSPASGGGLNTEAFF. CDR3 nucleotide sequence: TGTGCCAGCTCACCCGCATCAGGGGGAGGTTTGAACACTGAAGCTTTCTTT.

This chain connects TRBV6-5 to TRBJ2-7; D gene unclear. Germline CDR1 and CDR2: MNHEY and SVGAGI. V lost 4 bases and J lost 3, with 4 bases in between. This CDR3 is 11 amino acids long. The DNA of the CDR3 is TGTGCCAGCAGTTTTCGCTACGAGCAGTACTTC. Translating it yields CASSFRYEQYF.